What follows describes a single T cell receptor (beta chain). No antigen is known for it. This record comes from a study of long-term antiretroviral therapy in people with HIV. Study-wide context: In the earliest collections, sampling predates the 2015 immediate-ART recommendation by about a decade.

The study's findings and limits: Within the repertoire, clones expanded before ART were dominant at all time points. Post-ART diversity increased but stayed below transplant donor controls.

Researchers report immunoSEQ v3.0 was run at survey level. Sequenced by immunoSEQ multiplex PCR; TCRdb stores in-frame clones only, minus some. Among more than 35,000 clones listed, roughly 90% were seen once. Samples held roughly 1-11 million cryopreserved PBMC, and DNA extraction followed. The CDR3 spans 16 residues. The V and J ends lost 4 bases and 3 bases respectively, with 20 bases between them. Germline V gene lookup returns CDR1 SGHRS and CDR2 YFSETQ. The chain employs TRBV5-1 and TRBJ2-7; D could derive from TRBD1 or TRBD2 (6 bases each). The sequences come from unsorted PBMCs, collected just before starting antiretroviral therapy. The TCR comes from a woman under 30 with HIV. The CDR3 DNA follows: TGCGCCAGCAGCGGACACTCCAGACAGGAGGGCTACGAGCAGTACTTC. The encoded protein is CASSGHSRQEGYEQYF.